Shown below are 13 T cell receptor beta chains from a single sample sequenced in a study of shared clonotypes between healthy human individuals. The method was immunoSEQ multiplex PCR; TCRdb's version includes in-frame clones alone and lacks a portion of them. This table holds some 2.4 million clones, 93% found once. The sample consisted of naive CD4+ T cells from PBMCs. Subset defined: CD45RA+ positively selected. These receptors were taken from a man in his late teens or twenties in good health. Some clones in this sample may be carry-over from other donors' samples.

Note on this clone: At the DNA level, this CDR3 is encoded by other sequences in the same sample as well. The chain carries TRBV7-8 and TRBJ1-1; no definite D call. The CDR3 contains 13 residues. V lost 3 bases, J lost 1 base, and 6 bases lay in between. Germline loops: CDR1 SGHVS, CDR2 FQNEAQ. CDR3 nucleotide sequence: TGTGCCAGCAGCTTCTCGGGGAACACTGAAGCTTTCTTT. Protein product: CASSFSGNTEAFF.

This clone is a singleton in its sample. The chain links TRBV27 to TRBJ2-1; D possibly corresponds to TRBD1 (6 bases). V was pared by 2 bases and J by 0 bases, with 11 bases between. The CDR3 is made up of 16 amino acids. The germline CDR1 and CDR2 sequences are MNHEY and SMNVEV (reference sequence). This CDR3 is CASSLRGGSSYNEQFF. For the CDR3, the DNA is TGTGCCAGCAGTTTACGAGGGGGTAGCTCCTACAATGAGCAGTTCTTC.

Concerning this clone: The identical CDR3 is also encoded by other nucleotide sequences in the sample. The chain joins TRBV28 to TRBJ2-1; TRBD2 agrees at 8 bases. Germline-derived CDR1 and CDR2 are MDHEN and SYDVKM. The CDR3 consists of 14 residues. V lost 4 bases, J lost 3 bases, and 2 bases stayed unmatched. CDR3 DNA: TGTGCCAGCAGTTCGGGAGGGGGCTACAATGAGCAGTTCTTC. This encodes CASSSGGGYNEQFF.

With regard to this clone: This specimen includes other DNA sequences encoding the same CDR3. The V call is TRBV5-1, the J call TRBJ2-6, with D possibly TRBD1 on 6 matching bases. Germline loops: CDR1 SGHRS, CDR2 YFSETQ. This CDR3 spans 15 amino acids. Trimming took 0 bases from V and 2 from J, leaving 6 bases between them. In DNA form, the CDR3 reads TGCGCCAGCAGCTTGGCAGGGGCTGGGGCCAACGTCCTGACTTTC. As protein: CASSLAGAGANVLTF.

This clone was seen more than once but under ten times. The chain carries TRBV2 and TRBJ1-5; no clear D. The length of the CDR3 is 14 residues. Trimming removed 5 bases at V and 0 bases at J, with 8 bases between. The germline V gene encodes CDR1 SNHLY and CDR2 FYNNEI. CDR3 DNA sequence: TGTGCCAGCAGTAGGGAGGGTAGCAATCAGCCCCAGCATTTT. Translated, it gives CASSREGSNQPQHF.

The chain couples TRBV6-5 to TRBJ2-2, with D hard to call. Germline CDR1 MNHEY, CDR2 SVGAGI. The CDR3 runs 12 residues. With 0 bases removed from V and 9 bases from J, the gap between germline ends came to 5 bases. The CDR3 nucleotides read TGTGCCAGCAGTTACTCTTCTAGGGAGCTGTTTTTT. Protein sequence: CASSYSSRELFF.

This chain links TRBV9 with TRBJ2-7; 8 positions agree with TRBD2. Trimming took 2 bases from V and 2 from J; bases not matched to a gene: 6. Germline loops: CDR1 SGDLS, CDR2 YYNGEE. The CDR3 covers 15 residues. The CDR3: CASSVSAGVAYEQYF. CDR3 coding DNA: TGTGCCAGCAGCGTCTCAGCGGGAGTGGCCTACGAGCAGTACTTC.

The chain has TRBV6-5 and TRBJ2-7; TRBD1 might be the D (5 bases). The CDR3 contains 14 residues. V was clipped by 2 bases and J by 6 bases, with 14 bases between them. The germline CDR1 and CDR2 sequences are MNHEY and SVGAGI. The CDR3 bases are TGTGCCAGCAGTTACGTTCAGGGATCTTTCGAGCAGTACTTC. Amino acid sequence: CASSYVQGSFEQYF.

The V call is TRBV5-8, the J call TRBJ1-5; D is unresolved. The CDR3 contains 12 residues. Germline V gene sequence: CDR1 SGHTS, CDR2 YDEGEE. V was pared by 4 bases and J by 3 bases, with 5 bases between. Here the CDR3 reads CASSLYNQPQHF. CDR3 nucleotide sequence: TGTGCCAGCAGCCTTTACAATCAGCCCCAGCATTTT.

V and J are TRBV7-9 and TRBJ1-1; D is unresolved. Trimming left V 3 bases short and J 3 bases short, with 11 bases between. The CDR3 extends over 14 amino acids. Germline V gene data show CDR1 as SEHNR and CDR2 as FQNEAQ (reference sequence). The CDR3 spells CASSLAPLDTEAFF. CDR3 coding DNA: TGTGCCAGCAGCTTGGCCCCGTTGGACACTGAAGCTTTCTTT.

The chain is built from TRBV19 and TRBJ2-1, with 11 bases aligning to TRBD2. CDR1 is LNHDA, CDR2 SQIVND, per germline (reference sequence). The trim removed 5 bases at V and 4 bases at J, leaving 7 bases unmatched. There are 16 residues in the CDR3. The CDR3 DNA follows: TGTGCCAGTAGTGCGCCACTAGCGGGAGAGTACAATGAGCAGTTCTTC. It codes for CASSAPLAGEYNEQFF.

V is TRBV5-1 and J is TRBJ2-7; possibly TRBD1 or TRBD2 for D (5 bases each). There are 16 residues in the CDR3. V shed 4 bases and J shed 7 bases, with 24 bases lying between them. Germline V CDR1 and CDR2: SGHRS, YFSETQ. DNA of the CDR3: TGCGCCAGCAGCCGAGGAGTTGGGACGGCGGTTATAGAGCAGTACTTC. Encoded protein: CASSRGVGTAVIEQYF.

V and J are TRBV28 and TRBJ2-7; 7 bases map to TRBD2. The J segment lost 7 bases and the V segment lost 5 bases, leaving 11 bases of the junction unmatched. Germline CDR1 reads MDHEN; CDR2 reads SYDVKM. The CDR3 sequence is 14 residues long. The CDR3 loop is CASSISAGRAEQYF. DNA of the CDR3: TGTGCCAGCAGTATAAGCGCGGGGAGGGCGGAGCAGTACTTC.